This T cell receptor beta chain emerged from a study of cytotoxic CD8 clonotypes in ibrutinib-treated CLL. Study as a whole: After a median of around 70 months, some 15 patients stayed remitted and approximately 12 progressed; responses had been partial in roughly 25 and complete in 2.

This clone came up a few times. Sequencing used immunoSEQ multiplex PCR; TCRdb keeps in-frame clones, though not all of them. The sample lists around 250,000 clones; 70% were seen once. With 2 bases removed from V and 1 base from J, the gap between germline ends came to 8 bases. The CDR3 runs to 14 residues. CDR1 and CDR2 (germline): MNHEY, SVGAGI. The clonotype was recovered from a human donor with chronic lymphocytic leukemia. This chain links TRBV6-5 with TRBJ1-1; D might be TRBD1 (6 bases). This specimen consisted of PBMCs, obtained after 24 months of ibrutinib treatment. CDR3: CASSYLQGNTEAFF. CDR3 DNA: TGTGCCAGCAGTTACCTACAGGGGAACACTGAAGCTTTCTTT.